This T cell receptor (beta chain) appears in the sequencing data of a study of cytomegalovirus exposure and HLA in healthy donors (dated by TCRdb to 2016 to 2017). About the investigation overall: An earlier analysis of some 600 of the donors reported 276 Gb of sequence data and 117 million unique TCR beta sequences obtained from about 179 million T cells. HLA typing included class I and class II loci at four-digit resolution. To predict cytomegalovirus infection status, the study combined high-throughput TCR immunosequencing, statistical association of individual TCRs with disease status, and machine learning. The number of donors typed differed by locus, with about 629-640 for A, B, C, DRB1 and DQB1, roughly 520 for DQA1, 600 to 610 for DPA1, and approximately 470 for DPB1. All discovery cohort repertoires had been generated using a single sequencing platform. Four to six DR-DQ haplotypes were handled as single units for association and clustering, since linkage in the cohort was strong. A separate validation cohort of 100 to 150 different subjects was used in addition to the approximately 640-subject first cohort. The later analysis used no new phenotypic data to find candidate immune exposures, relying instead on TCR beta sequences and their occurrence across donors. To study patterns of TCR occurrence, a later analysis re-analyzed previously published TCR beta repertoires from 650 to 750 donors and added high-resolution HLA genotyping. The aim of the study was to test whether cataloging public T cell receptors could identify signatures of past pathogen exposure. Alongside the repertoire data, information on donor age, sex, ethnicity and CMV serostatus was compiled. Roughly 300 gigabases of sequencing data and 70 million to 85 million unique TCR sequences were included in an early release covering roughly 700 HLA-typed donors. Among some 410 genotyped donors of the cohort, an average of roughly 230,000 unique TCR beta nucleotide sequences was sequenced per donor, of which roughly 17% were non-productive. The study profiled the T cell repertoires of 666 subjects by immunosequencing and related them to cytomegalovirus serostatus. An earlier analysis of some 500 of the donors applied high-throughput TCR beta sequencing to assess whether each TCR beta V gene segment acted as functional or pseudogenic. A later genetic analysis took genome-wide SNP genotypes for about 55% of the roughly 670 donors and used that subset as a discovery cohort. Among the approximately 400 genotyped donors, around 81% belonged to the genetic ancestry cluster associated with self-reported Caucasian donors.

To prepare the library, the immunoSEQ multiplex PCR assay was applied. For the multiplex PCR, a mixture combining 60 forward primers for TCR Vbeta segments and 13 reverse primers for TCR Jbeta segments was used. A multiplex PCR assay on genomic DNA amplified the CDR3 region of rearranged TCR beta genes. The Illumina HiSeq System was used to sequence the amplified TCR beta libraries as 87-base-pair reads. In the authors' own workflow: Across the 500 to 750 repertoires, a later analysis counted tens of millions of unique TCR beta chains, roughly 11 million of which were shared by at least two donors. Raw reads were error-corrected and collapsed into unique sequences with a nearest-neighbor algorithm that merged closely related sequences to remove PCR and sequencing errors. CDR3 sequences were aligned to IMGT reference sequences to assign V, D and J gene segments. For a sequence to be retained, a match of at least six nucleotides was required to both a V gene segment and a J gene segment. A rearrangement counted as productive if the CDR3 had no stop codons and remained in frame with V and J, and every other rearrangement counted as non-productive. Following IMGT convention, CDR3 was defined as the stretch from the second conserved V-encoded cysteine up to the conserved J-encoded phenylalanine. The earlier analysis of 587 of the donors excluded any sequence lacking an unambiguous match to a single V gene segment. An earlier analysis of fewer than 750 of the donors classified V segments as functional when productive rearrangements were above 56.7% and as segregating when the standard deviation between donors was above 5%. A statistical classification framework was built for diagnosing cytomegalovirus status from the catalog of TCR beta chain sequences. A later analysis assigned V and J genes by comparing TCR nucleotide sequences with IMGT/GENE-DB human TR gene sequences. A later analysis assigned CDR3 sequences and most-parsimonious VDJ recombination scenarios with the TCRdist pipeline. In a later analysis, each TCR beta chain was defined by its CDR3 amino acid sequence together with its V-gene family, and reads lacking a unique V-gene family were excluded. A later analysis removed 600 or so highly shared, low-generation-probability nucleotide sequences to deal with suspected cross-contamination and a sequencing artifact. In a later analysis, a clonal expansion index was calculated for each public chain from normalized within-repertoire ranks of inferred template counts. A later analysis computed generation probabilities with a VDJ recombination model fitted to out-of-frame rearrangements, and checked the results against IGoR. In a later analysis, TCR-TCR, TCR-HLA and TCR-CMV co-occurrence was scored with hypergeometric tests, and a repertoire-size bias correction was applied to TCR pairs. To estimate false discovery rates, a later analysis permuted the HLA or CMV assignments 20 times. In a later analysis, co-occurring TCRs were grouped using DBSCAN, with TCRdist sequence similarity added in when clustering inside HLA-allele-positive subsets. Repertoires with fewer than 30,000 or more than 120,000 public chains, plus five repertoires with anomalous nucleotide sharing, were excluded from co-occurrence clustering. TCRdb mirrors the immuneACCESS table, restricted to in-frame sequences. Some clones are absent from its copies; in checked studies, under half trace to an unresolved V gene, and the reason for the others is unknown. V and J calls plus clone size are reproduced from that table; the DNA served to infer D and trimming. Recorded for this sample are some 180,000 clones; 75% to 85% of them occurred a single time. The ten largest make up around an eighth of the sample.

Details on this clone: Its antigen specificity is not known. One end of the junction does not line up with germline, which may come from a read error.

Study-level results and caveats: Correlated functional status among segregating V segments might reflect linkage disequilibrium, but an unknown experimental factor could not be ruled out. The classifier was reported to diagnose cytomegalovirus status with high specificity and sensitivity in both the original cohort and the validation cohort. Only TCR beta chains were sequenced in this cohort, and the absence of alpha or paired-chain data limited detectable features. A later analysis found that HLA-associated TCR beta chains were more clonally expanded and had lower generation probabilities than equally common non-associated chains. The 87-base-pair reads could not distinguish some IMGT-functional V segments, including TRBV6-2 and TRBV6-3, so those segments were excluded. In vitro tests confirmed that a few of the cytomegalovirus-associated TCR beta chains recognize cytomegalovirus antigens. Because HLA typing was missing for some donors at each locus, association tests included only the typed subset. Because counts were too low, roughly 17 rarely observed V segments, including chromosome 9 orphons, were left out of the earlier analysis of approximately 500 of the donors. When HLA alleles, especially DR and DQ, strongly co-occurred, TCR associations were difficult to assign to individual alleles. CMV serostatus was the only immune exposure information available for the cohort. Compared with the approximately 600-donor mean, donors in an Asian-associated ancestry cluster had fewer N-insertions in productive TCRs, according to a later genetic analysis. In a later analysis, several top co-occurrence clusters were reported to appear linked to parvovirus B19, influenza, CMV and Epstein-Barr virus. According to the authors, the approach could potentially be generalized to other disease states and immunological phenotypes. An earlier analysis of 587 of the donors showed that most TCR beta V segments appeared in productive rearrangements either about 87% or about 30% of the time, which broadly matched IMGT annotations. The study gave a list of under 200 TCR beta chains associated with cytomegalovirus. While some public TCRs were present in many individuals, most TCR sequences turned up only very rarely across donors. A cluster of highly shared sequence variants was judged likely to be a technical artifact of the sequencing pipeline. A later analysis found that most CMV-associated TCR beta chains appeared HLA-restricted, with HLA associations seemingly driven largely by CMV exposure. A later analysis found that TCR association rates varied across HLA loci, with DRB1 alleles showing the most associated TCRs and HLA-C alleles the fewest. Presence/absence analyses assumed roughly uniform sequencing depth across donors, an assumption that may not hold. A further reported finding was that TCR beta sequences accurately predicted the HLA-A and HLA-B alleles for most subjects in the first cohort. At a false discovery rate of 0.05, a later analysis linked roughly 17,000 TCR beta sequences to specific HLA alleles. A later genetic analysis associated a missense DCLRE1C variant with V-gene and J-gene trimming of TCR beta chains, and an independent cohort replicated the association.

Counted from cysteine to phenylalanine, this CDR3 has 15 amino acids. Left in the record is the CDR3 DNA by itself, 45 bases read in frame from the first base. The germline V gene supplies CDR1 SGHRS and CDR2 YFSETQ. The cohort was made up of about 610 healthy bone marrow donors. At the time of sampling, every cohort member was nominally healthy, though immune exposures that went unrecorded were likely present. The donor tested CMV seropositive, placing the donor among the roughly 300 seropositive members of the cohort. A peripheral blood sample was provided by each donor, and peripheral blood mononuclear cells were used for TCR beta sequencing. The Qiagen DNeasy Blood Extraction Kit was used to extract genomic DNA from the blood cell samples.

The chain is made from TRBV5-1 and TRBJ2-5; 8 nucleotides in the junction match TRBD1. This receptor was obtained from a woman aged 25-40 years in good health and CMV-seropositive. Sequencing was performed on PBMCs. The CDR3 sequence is CASSLASDRGEPQYF. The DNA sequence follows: TGCGCCAGCAGCTTGGCCTCAGACAGGGGAGAGCCCCAGTACTTC.